Sequencing of this T cell receptor beta chain was carried out in a study of shared clonotypes between healthy human individuals. Trimming stripped 5 bases from V and 9 bases from J, with 18 bases between. The CDR3 covers 14 residues. Germline CDR1 is SGHTA and CDR2 is FQGNSA. Sequenced by immunoSEQ multiplex PCR; TCRdb stores in-frame clones only, minus some. Altogether 980,000 or so clones are present, 76% being singletons, with the ten largest covering around 1.5%. The receptor was isolated from a man younger than 30 in good health. Sequenced sample: memory CD4+ T cells sorted from blood. Stated subset: CD45RA-negative fraction. The genes are TRBV7-2 and TRBJ2-3, with D possibly being TRBD1 or TRBD2 (6 bases each). The CDR3 loop reads CASSPGRGAVTQYF. In DNA, the CDR3 is TGTGCCAGCAGCCCGGGAAGGGGGGCAGTGACGCAGTATTTT.